The subject of this entry is one TCR beta chain. Germline V gene sequence: CDR1 ENHRY, CDR2 SYGVKD. This CDR3 comprises 18 residues. TCRdb fed the RACE reads into MiXCR, producing one record per CDR3 protein. The sample contains 100,000 to 150,000 distinct CDR3 sequences, approximately 10% of which appear only once. The sample's time point: patch test 3, about 24 weeks after DPC sensitization. The treatment here: therapeutic diphenylcyclopropenone sensitization with weekly scalp DPC. This sample was taken from a study of human T cells and chemical hapten exposure. The sequence was obtained from a woman in her fifties or sixties with alopecia areata. Some clones in this sample may be carry-over from other donors' samples. This sample comprised whole blood, obtained in connection with sensitization to the hapten diphenylcyclopropenone (DPC). The chain uses TRBV10-3 and TRBJ2-3; TRBD2 matches at 9 bases. The CDR3 sequence is CAPGPNPRRGGTADTQYF. The CDR3 coding sequence is TGTGCTCCGGGCCCCAACCCCCGGCGGGGGGGCACCGCAGATACGCAGTATTTT.